This TCR beta chain was identified during a study of regulatory T cells in long-lasting Graves disease. Notes on the study in general: Public clonotype sharing was higher in persistent than newly diagnosed patients.

With iRepertoire HTBI primers and Arm-PCR of CDR3 regions, TCR beta libraries were built. Authors' analysis steps: In the combined samples, approximately 62 TRBV and 15 or so TRBJ segments were identified. TCRdb re-derived calls from the multiplex PCR reads in MiXCR, one entry per CDR3 protein. The V and J calls come from TCRdb's annotation, not from the publication. The sample carries under 700,000 distinct CDR3 sequences, roughly a sixth recorded once. Time point noted: newly diagnosed GD, antithyroid drugs for less than 3 months. The TCR library was prepared using RNA isolated from PBMCs. Diagnosing Graves' disease relied on the American Thyroid Association guidelines. About this clonotype itself: Its antigen is unidentified.

This CDR3 region has 14 residues. Germline CDR1 is MDHEN and CDR2 is SYDVKM. After removal of 6 bases from V and 9 bases from J, the junction contained 6 bases not matched to a gene. These sequences were also reported in another study, on T cells in Graves' hyperthyroidism and ophthalmopathy. That source adds: First-round RT-PCR with HTBI primers amplified the TCR CDR3 region.

This rearrangement joins TRBV28 to TRBJ1-6; the match to TRBD1 covers 9 bases. The receptor's source is a woman aged 40-65 years with Graves disease. Here the sequenced sample was peripheral blood mononuclear cells (PBMCs), taken at new diagnosis, from a patient treated with antithyroid drugs. The CDR3 DNA reads as TGTGCCAGCAGGTCCGGGACAGGGTTTTCACCCCTCCACTTT. Amino acids: CASRSGTGFSPLHF.